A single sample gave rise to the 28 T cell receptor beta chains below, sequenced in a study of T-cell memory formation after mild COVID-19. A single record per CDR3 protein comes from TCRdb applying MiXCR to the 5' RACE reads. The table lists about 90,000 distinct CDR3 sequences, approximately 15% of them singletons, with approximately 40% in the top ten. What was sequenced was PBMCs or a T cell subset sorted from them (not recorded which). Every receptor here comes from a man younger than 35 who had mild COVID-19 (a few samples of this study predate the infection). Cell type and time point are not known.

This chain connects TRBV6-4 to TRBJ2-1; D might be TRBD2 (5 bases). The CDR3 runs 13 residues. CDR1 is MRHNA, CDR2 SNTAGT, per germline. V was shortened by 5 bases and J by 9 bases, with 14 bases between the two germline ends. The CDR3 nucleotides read TGTGCCAGCAGTATTTGGGCGGGCACTGAGCAGTTCTTC. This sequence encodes CASSIWAGTEQFF.

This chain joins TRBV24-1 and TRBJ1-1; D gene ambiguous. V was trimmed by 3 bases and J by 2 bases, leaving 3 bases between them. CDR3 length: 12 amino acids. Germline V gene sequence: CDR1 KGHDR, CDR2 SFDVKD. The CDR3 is CATSDHNTEAFF. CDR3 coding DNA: TGTGCCACCAGTGATCATAACACTGAAGCTTTCTTT.

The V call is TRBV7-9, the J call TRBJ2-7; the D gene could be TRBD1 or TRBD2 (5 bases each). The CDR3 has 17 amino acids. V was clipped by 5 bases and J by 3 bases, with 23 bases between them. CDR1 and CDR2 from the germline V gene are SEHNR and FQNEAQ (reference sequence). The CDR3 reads CASSDPPGGWHGYEQYF. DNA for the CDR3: TGTGCCAGCAGCGACCCCCCTGGGGGATGGCATGGCTACGAGCAGTACTTC.

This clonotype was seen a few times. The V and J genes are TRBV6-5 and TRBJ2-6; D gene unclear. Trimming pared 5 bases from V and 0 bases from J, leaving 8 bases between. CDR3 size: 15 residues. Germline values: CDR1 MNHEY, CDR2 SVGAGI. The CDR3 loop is CASSLGYSGANVLTF. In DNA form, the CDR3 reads TGTGCCAGCAGTCTAGGTTACTCTGGGGCCAACGTCCTGACTTTC.

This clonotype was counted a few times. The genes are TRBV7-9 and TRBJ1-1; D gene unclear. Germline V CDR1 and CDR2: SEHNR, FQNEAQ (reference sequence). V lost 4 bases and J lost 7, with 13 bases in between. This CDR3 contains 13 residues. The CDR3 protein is CASSSVLRVEAFF. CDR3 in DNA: TGTGCCAGCAGCTCCGTGCTGAGGGTTGAAGCTTTCTTT.

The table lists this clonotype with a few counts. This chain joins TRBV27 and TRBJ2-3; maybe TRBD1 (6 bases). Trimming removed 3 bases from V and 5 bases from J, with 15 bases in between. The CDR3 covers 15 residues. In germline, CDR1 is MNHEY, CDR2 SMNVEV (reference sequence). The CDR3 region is CASSFLVRGIDTQYF. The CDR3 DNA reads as TGTGCCAGCAGTTTCCTGGTTAGGGGGATAGATACGCAGTATTTT.

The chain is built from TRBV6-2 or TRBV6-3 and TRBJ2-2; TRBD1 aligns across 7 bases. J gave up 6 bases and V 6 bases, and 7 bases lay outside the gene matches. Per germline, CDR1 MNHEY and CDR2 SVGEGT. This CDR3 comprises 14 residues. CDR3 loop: CASRLTGFAGELFF. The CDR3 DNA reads TGTGCCAGCAGGCTGACAGGGTTCGCCGGGGAGCTGTTTTTT.

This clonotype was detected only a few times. CDR3 DNA: TGTGCCAGCAGCTTACCCACGTCGGGGGTAAATACGAACCACCTTTTTGGGGCTTTCTTT. As protein: CASSLPTSGVNTNHLFGAFF. This chain joins TRBV7-9 and TRBJ1-1, with D maybe TRBD1 (5 bases). The CDR3 is made up of 20 amino acids. Trimming took off 2 bases at V and 11 bases at J, with 36 bases between the two ends. The germline gives CDR1 SEHNR, CDR2 FQNEAQ (reference sequence).

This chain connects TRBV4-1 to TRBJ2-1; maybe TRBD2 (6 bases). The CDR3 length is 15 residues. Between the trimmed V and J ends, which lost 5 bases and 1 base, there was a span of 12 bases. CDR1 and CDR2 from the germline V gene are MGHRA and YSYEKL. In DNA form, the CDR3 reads TGCGCCAGCAGCGACGCGGGGTCTTCCTACAATGAGCAGTTCTTC. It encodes CASSDAGSSYNEQFF.

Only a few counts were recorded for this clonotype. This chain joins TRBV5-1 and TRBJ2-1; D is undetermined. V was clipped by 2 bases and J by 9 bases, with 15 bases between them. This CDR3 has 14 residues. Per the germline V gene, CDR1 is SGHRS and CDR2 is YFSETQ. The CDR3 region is CASSLGATETEQFF. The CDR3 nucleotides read TGCGCCAGCAGCTTAGGTGCAACAGAAACTGAGCAGTTCTTC.

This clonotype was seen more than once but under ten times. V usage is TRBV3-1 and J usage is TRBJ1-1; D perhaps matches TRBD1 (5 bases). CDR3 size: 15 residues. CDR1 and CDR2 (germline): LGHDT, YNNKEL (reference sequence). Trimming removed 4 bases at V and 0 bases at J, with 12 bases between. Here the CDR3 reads CASSRDTGVNTEAFF. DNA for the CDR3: TGTGCCAGCAGCCGCGACACGGGGGTGAACACTGAAGCTTTCTTT. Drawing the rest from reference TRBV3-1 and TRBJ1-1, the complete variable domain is DTAVSQTPKYLVTQMGNDKSIKCEQNLGHDTMYWYKQDSKKFLKIMFSYNNKELIINETVPNRFSPKSPDKAHLNLHINSLELGDSAVYFCASSRDTGVNTEAFFGQGTRLTVV.

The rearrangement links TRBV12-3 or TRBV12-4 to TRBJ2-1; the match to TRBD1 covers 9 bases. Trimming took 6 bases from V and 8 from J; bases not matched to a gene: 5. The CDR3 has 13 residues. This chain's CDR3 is CASSGTGFDEQFF. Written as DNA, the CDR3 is TGTGCCAGCAGCGGGACAGGGTTTGATGAGCAGTTCTTC.

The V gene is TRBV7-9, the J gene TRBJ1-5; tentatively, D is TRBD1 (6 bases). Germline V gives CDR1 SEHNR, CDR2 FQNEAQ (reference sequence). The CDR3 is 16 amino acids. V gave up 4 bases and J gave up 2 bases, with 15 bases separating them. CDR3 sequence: CASSSPTGQGNQPQHF. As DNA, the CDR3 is TGTGCCAGCAGCTCCCCAACAGGGCAGGGCAATCAGCCCCAGCATTTT.

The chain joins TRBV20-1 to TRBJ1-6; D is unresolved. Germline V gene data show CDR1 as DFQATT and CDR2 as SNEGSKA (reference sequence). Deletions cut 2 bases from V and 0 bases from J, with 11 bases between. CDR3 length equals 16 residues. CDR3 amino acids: CSARPTVSSYNSPLHF. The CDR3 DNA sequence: TGCAGTGCTAGACCCACAGTGAGCTCCTATAATTCACCCCTCCACTTT.

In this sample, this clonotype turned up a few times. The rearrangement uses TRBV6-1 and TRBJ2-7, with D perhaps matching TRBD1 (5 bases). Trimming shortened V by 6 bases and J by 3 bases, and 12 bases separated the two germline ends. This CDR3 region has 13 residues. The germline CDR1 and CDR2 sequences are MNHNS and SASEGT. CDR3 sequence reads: CASSHLQGYEQYV. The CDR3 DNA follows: TGTGCCAGCAGCCATCTCCAGGGCTACGAGCAGTACGTC.

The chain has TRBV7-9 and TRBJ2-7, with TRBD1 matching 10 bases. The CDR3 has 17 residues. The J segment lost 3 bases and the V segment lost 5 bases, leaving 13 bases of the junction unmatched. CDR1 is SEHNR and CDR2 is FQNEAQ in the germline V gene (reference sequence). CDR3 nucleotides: TGTGCCAGCAGCCCAGCCCCGGGACAGGGGTCCGACTACGAGCAGTACTTC. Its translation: CASSPAPGQGSDYEQYF.

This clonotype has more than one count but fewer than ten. The CDR3 region is CASSSVGMRYGYTF. As DNA, the CDR3 is TGTGCCAGCAGCTCCGTGGGGATGCGCTATGGCTACACCTTC. The chain uses TRBV7-9 and TRBJ1-2, with D unresolved. The CDR3 runs 14 residues. The germline V and J ends were trimmed by 4 bases and 4 bases, with 13 bases remaining between them. In germline, CDR1 is SEHNR, CDR2 FQNEAQ (reference sequence).

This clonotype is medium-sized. For the CDR3, the DNA is TGTGCCAGTAGTGGGACTAGCGGGGATTACAATGAGCAGTTCTTC. Protein: CASSGTSGDYNEQFF. V gene TRBV19 combines with J gene TRBJ2-1, with 13 bases aligning to TRBD2. Trimming took 5 bases from V and 4 from J; bases not matched to a gene: 2. The CDR3 covers 15 residues. The germline CDR1 and CDR2 sequences are LNHDA and SQIVND (reference sequence).

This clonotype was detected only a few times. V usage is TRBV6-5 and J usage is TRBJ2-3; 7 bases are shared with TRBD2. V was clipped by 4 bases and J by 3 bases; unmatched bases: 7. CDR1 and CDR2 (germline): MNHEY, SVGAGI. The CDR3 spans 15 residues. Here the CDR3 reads CASSSFGGRTDTQYF. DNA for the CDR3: TGTGCCAGCAGTTCCTTCGGGGGGAGAACAGATACGCAGTATTTT.

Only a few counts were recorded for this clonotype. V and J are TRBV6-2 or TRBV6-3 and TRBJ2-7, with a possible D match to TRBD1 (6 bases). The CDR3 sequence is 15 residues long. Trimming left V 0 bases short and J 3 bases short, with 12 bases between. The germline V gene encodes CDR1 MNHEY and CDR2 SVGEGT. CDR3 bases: TGTGCCAGCAGTTACTCGGAGGACAGCGTCTACGAGCAGTACGTC. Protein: CASSYSEDSVYEQYV.

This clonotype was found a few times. For the CDR3, the DNA is TGTGCCAGCAGCCCCGAAGGCTATATAGCCAAAAACATTCAGTACTTC. It codes for CASSPEGYIAKNIQYF. The chain recombines TRBV7-8 with TRBJ2-4; D gene uncertain. The V and J ends lost 5 bases and 0 bases respectively, with 14 bases between them. CDR3 length: 16 residues. From germline, CDR1 is SGHVS and CDR2 FQNEAQ.

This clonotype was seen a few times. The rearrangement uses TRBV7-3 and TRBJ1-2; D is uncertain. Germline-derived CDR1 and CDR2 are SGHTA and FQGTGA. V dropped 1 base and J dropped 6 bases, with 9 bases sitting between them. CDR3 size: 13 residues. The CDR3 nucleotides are TGTGCCAGCAGCTTAAGCGATTGGGATGGCTACACCTTC. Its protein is CASSLSDWDGYTF.

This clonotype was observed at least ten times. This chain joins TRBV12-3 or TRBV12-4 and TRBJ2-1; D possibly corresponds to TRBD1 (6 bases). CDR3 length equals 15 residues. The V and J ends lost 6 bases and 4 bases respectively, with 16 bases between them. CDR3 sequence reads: CASSLRTAWYNEQFF. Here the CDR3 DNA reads TGTGCCAGCAGCCTACGGACAGCCTGGTACAATGAGCAGTTCTTC.

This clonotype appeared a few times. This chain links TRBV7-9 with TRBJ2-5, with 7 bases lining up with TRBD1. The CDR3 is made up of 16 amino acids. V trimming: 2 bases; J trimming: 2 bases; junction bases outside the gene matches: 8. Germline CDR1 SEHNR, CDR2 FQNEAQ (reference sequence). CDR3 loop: CASSLSGTAIQETQYF. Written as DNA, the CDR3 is TGTGCCAGCAGCTTATCCGGGACAGCTATTCAAGAGACCCAGTACTTC.

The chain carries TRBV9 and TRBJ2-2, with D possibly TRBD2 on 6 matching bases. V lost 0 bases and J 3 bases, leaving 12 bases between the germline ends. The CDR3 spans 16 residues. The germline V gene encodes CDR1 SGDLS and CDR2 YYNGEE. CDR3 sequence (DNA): TGTGCCAGCAGCGTAGAGGAGGGCTGGGACACCGGGGAGCTGTTTTTT. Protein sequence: CASSVEEGWDTGELFF.

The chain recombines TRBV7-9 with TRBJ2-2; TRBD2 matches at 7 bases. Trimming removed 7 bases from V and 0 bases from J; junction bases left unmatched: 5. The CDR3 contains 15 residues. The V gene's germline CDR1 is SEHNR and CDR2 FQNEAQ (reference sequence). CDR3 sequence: CASTLLATNTGELFF. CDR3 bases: TGTGCCAGCACGTTACTAGCGACGAACACCGGGGAGCTGTTTTTT.

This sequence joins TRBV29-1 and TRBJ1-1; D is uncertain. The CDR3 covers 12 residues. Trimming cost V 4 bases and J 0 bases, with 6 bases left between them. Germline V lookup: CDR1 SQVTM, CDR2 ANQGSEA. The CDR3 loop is CSVVSLNTEAFF. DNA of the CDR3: TGCAGCGTTGTCTCCCTGAACACTGAAGCTTTCTTT.

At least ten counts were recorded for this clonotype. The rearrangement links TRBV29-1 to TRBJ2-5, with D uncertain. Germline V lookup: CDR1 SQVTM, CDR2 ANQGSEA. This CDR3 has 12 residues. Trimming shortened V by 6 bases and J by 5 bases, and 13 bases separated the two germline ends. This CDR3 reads CSVPSPYETQYF. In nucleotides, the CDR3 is TGCAGCGTCCCCTCACCATATGAGACCCAGTACTTC. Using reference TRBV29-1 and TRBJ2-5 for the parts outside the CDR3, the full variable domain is SAVISQKPSRDICQRGTSLTIQCQVDSQVTMMFWYRQQPGQSLTLIATANQGSEATYESGFVIDKFPISRPNLTFSTLTVSNMSPEDSSIYLCSVPSPYETQYFGPGTRLLVL.